The 25 T cell receptor beta chains given below trace back to one sample, sequenced in a study of blood T cell repertoires in COVID-19. The assay was immunoSEQ multiplex PCR, and TCRdb's table has in-frame clones only and misses some. There are about 210,000 clones in the sample; about nine tenths occur only once, and 4.5% to 5.5% lies in the top ten. Sample: peripheral blood. These receptors all come from a woman aged 40 to 50 with acute or convalescent COVID-19.

The chain is built from TRBV12-5 and TRBJ1-2; a weak D match, TRBD1 (5 bases). CDR3 length: 14 amino acids. Trimming stripped 6 bases from V and 8 bases from J, with 19 bases between. Germline CDR1 LGHNT, CDR2 FRNRAP. The CDR3 is CASGLIGAGRGYTF. CDR3 bases: TGTGCTAGTGGCCTGATCGGGGCTGGGAGGGGCTACACCTTC.

This chain uses TRBV25-1 with TRBJ1-1; no definite D call. The germline V gene encodes CDR1 MGHDK and CDR2 SYGVNS. This CDR3 is 15 amino acids long. Trimming shortened V by 4 bases and J by 0 bases, and 12 bases separated the two germline ends. In DNA form, the CDR3 reads TGTGCCAGCAGTGCTCGGGAGGGATTGAACACTGAAGCTTTCTTT. It is translated as CASSAREGLNTEAFF.

This rearrangement joins TRBV12-5 to TRBJ1-5, with D perhaps matching TRBD1 (6 bases). Germline values: CDR1 LGHNT, CDR2 FRNRAP. V lost 6 bases to trimming and J lost 0 bases, with 12 bases between them. The CDR3 totals 15 residues. CDR3 bases: TGTGCTAGTGGCCCGGACAGCATTAGCAATCAGCCCCAGCATTTT. It is translated as CASGPDSISNQPQHF. Complete variable domain (other parts from reference TRBV12-5 and TRBJ1-5): DARVTQTPRHKVTEMGQEVTMRCQPILGHNTVFWYRQTMMQGLELLAYFRNRAPLDDSGMPKDRFSAEMPDATLATLKIQPSEPRDSAVYFCASGPDSISNQPQHFGDGTRLSIL.

This chain uses TRBV6-2 or TRBV6-3 with TRBJ2-3; TRBD2 matches at 8 bases. V was pared by 2 bases and J by 3 bases, with 7 bases of the junction left unmatched. The CDR3 spans 16 residues. Germline values: CDR1 MNHEY, CDR2 SVGEGT. Written as DNA, the CDR3 is TGTGCCAGCAGTTACCCTACTAGCGGTTTTACAGATACGCAGTATTTT. Translating gives CASSYPTSGFTDTQYF.

This chain joins TRBV5-1 and TRBJ2-6, with 8 positions matching TRBD1. The CDR3 runs to 14 residues. Germline CDR1 reads SGHRS; CDR2 reads YFSETQ. J was trimmed by 1 base and V by 7 bases; bases with no gene match: 1. The DNA of the CDR3 is TGCGCCAGCCGGACAGGGTCTGGGGCCAACGTCCTGACTTTC. This sequence encodes CASRTGSGANVLTF.

The CDR3, as DNA: TGTGCCAGCAGTCCCGGACTAGCGGGGGTAAGGTACAATGAGCAGTTCTTC. This translates into CASSPGLAGVRYNEQFF. This chain uses TRBV6-6 with TRBJ2-1, with TRBD2 matching over 13 bases. Germline V lookup: CDR1 MNHNY, CDR2 SVGAGI (reference sequence). The length of the CDR3 is 17 residues. The ends lost 5 bases at V and 4 bases at J; junction bases unmatched: 8.

V is TRBV6-5 and J is TRBJ1-3; D gene uncertain. CDR3 size: 15 residues. Trimming shortened V by 6 bases and J by 0 bases, and 12 bases separated the two germline ends. Germline assignment: CDR1 MNHEY and CDR2 SVGAGI. The CDR3 is CASSQQLYSGNTIYF. CDR3 coding DNA: TGTGCCAGCAGCCAACAGCTTTACTCTGGAAACACCATATATTTT.

This chain uses TRBV25-1 with TRBJ2-3, with D maybe TRBD2 (6 bases). The CDR3 loop spans 14 amino acids. The V and J ends lost 1 base and 6 bases respectively, with 11 bases between them. The germline V gene has CDR1 MGHDK and CDR2 SYGVNS. The CDR3 region is CASSESLASDTQYF. The CDR3 nucleotides are TGTGCCAGCAGTGAATCTCTAGCGTCCGATACGCAGTATTTT.

The chain has TRBV14 and TRBJ2-5; D gene uncertain. This CDR3 region has 16 residues. V lost 1 base to trimming and J lost 0 bases, with 12 bases between them. The germline V gene has CDR1 SGHDN and CDR2 FVKESK. The CDR3 DNA reads TGTGCCAGCAGCCAAGGCCCCCGAGTGGACCAAGAGACCCAGTACTTC. It codes for CASSQGPRVDQETQYF.

V usage is TRBV10-3 and J usage is TRBJ2-7; 12 bases match TRBD1. Germline-derived CDR1 and CDR2 are ENHRY and SYGVKD. V shed 8 bases, J shed 6 bases, and the junction held 14 bases outside the gene matches. This CDR3 region has 16 residues. This CDR3 reads CAISKSAGQGAVEQYV. CDR3 in DNA: TGTGCCATCTCGAAGAGCGCGGGACAGGGGGCGGTCGAGCAGTACGTC.

The chain uses TRBV6-1 and TRBJ2-7; the D gene is possibly TRBD2 (6 bases). Trimming took 4 bases from V and 0 from J, leaving 16 bases between them. CDR1 and CDR2 (germline): MNHNS, SASEGT. The CDR3 runs to 16 residues. This CDR3 reads CASSGGGAAGSYEQYV. The DNA for the CDR3 is TGTGCCAGCAGTGGGGGCGGGGCCGCCGGCTCCTACGAGCAGTACGTC.

The chain has TRBV12-3 or TRBV12-4 and TRBJ1-2, with a tentative D call TRBD1 (6 bases). The CDR3 is 13 residues long. Trimming stripped 6 bases from V and 2 bases from J, with 10 bases between. The CDR3 is CASRETGNYGYTF. The CDR3 DNA sequence: TGTGCCAGCAGGGAAACAGGGAACTATGGCTACACCTTC.

V and J are TRBV4-1 and TRBJ1-4; possibly TRBD1 for D (5 bases). V was trimmed by 2 bases and J by 1 base, leaving 14 bases between them. Germline CDR1 MGHRA, CDR2 YSYEKL. The CDR3 is made up of 17 amino acids. The CDR3 DNA follows: TGCGCCAGCAGCCAAACGGAGGGGATGGGAACTAATGAAAAACTGTTTTTT. Protein product: CASSQTEGMGTNEKLFF.

The genes are TRBV10-2 and TRBJ1-6, with D perhaps TRBD1 (5 bases). With 4 bases removed from V and 6 bases from J, the gap between germline ends came to 7 bases. The CDR3 runs to 13 residues. CDR1 is WSHSY and CDR2 is SAAADI in the germline V gene. DNA for the CDR3: TGCGCCAGCAGTGGACAGTTTAATTCACCCCTCCACTTT. The encoded protein is CASSGQFNSPLHF.

The chain joins TRBV6-1 to TRBJ1-2; no definite D call. The germline CDR1 and CDR2 sequences are MNHNS and SASEGT. V lost 1 base, J lost 8 bases, and 14 bases lay in between. The CDR3 totals 14 residues. The CDR3 coding sequence is TGTGCCAGCAGTGAAGGCCCGGTCTATTACGGCTACACCTTC. Amino acid sequence: CASSEGPVYYGYTF.

The chain links TRBV5-1 to TRBJ2-3, with D possibly being TRBD1 (5 bases). Germline lookup yields CDR1 SGHRS and CDR2 YFSETQ. CDR3 length: 17 residues. The V end lost 1 base, the J end lost 1 base, and 16 bases lay between the germline ends. The CDR3 region has the DNA TGCGCCAGCAGCTTGAGGGGCCTCGGACGAGGCACAGATACGCAGTATTTT. This encodes CASSLRGLGRGTDTQYF.

The chain joins TRBV4-1 to TRBJ2-3; 8 bases match TRBD2. V lost 3 bases, J lost 4 bases, and 3 bases stayed unmatched. CDR1 is MGHRA, CDR2 YSYEKL, per germline. This CDR3 comprises 14 residues. The CDR3 DNA follows: TGCGCCAGCAGCCAGAGCGGGGGTCCAGATACGCAGTATTTT. Protein product: CASSQSGGPDTQYF.

The J gene is TRBJ2-7, the V gene TRBV7-8; TRBD2 matches 10 bases. J gave up 3 bases and V 0 bases, and 8 bases lay outside the gene matches. The CDR3 length is 17 residues. The germline V gene encodes CDR1 SGHVS and CDR2 FQNEAQ. CDR3 nucleotides: TGTGCCAGCAGCTTAGCCAGGACTAGCGGCGGCAGCTACGAGCAGTACGTC. Translation: CASSLARTSGGSYEQYV.

The genes are TRBV19 and TRBJ1-1; TRBD1 matches 7 bases. This CDR3 comprises 14 residues. With V trimmed by 4 bases and J by 7 bases, 9 bases remained unmatched. Germline-derived CDR1 and CDR2 are LNHDA and SQIVND (reference sequence). In DNA form, the CDR3 reads TGTGCCAGTAGTACAGGGACAGCAAGTATTGAAGCTTTCTTT. Translation: CASSTGTASIEAFF. The whole variable domain, remainder taken from reference TRBV19 and TRBJ1-1, is DGGITQSPKYLFRKEGQNVTLSCEQNLNHDAMYWYRQDPGQGLRLIYYSQIVNDFQKGDIAEGYSVSREKKESFPLTVTSAQKNPTAFYLCASSTGTASIEAFFGQGTRLTVV.

This chain joins TRBV19 and TRBJ1-2; the match to TRBD1 covers 8 bases. CDR1 is LNHDA, CDR2 SQIVND, per germline (reference sequence). The CDR3 consists of 14 residues. V lost 7 bases to trimming and J lost 8 bases; unmatched junction nucleotides: 12. The CDR3: CASNLEGTGFGYTF. In DNA form, the CDR3 reads TGTGCCAGTAACCTAGAGGGGACAGGATTCGGCTACACCTTC.

This chain joins TRBV19 and TRBJ2-2, with 9 bases matching TRBD1. V was clipped by 5 bases and J by 0 bases; unmatched bases: 13. The CDR3 extends over 19 amino acids. CDR1 is LNHDA and CDR2 is SQIVND in the germline V gene (reference sequence). Here the CDR3 DNA reads TGTGCCAGTAGTTCCACCCCGTGGGACAGGGATGCGAACACCGGGGAGCTGTTTTTT. It codes for CASSSTPWDRDANTGELFF.

V is TRBV9 and J is TRBJ2-4; 8 bases line up with TRBD2. With V trimmed by 4 bases and J by 2 bases, 11 bases remained unmatched. The germline V gene has CDR1 SGDLS and CDR2 YYNGEE. This CDR3 has 17 residues. CDR3 loop: CASSPSGGALTKNIQYF. The CDR3 DNA reads as TGTGCCAGCAGCCCCTCCGGGGGGGCGCTGACCAAAAACATTCAGTACTTC.

The CDR3 region has the DNA TGTGCCAGCAGCCCACGGGACAGGGCTGGAAACACCATATATTTT. It encodes CASSPRDRAGNTIYF. The rearrangement uses TRBV25-1 and TRBJ1-3; 9 positions match TRBD1. Germline values: CDR1 MGHDK, CDR2 SYGVNS. The CDR3 covers 15 residues. The J segment lost 2 bases and the V segment lost 6 bases, leaving 5 bases of the junction unmatched.

The rearrangement links TRBV5-1 to TRBJ1-1; 10 nucleotides agree with TRBD1. The CDR3 runs to 16 residues. The germline CDR1 and CDR2 sequences are SGHRS and YFSETQ. V was pared by 3 bases and J by 4 bases, with 9 bases of the junction left unmatched. The CDR3 DNA follows: TGCGCCAGCAGCTCACAGACAGGGGGCGGGGGCACTGAAGCTTTCTTT. Its translation: CASSSQTGGGGTEAFF. Variable domain in full (rest from reference TRBV5-1 and TRBJ1-1): KAGVTQTPRYLIKTRGQQVTLSCSPISGHRSVSWYQQTPGQGLQFLFEYFSETQRNKGNFPGRFSGRQFSNSRSEMNVSTLELGDSALYLCASSSQTGGGGTEAFFGQGTRLTVV.

About this clone: A junction end diverges from the germline sequence, so it may reflect a read error. This chain links TRBV4-1 with TRBJ2-1; D ambiguous. This CDR3 is built from 11 residues. CDR1 and CDR2 (germline): MGHRA, YSYEKL. The CDR3 DNA reads TGCGCCAGCAGTCAAGCTCGGGTTCAGTTCTTC. Translation: CASSQARVQFF.